A selection of T cell receptor beta chains follows, all from one sample in a study of identical twins. TCRdb used MiXCR to reprocess the 5' RACE reads, holding one entry per CDR3 protein. The sample yields 640,000 or so distinct CDR3 sequences, approximately 6.1% seen once. Sample: naive T cells sorted from blood. These receptors came from a man in his late teens or twenties in good health. CDR3s include the opening cysteine and the closing phenylalanine or tryptophan. A D gene is named only where the DNA matches it firmly. For some rows the clone size is stated as once, few or many, or as a class when expanded; others skip it.

v_gene	j_gene	abundance	d_gene	CDR3nt	CDR3aa
TRBV9	TRBJ2-2	many	TRBD2	TGTGCCAGCAGCGTACGTGGTGGGAGGGACAACACCGGGGAGCTGTTTTTT	CASSVRGGRDNTGELFF
TRBV12-3/TRBV12-4	TRBJ1-2	many	TRBD1	TGTGCCAGCACCCCGACAGGGGGGAACTATGGCTACACCTTC	CASTPTGGNYGYTF
TRBV24-1	TRBJ2-3	many	.	TGTGCCACCAGTGATCCTAACCCAGATACGCAGTATTTT	CATSDPNPDTQYF
TRBV10-3	TRBJ2-1	many	TRBD2	TGTGCCATCAGTGCATCTAGCGGGAGGAGTTCCTACAATGAGCAGTTCTTC	CAISASSGRSSYNEQFF
TRBV20-1	TRBJ2-2	.	.	TGCAGTGCGCGGGCCGGGGGGCTCACCGGGGAGCTGTTTTTT	CSARAGGLTGELFF
TRBV6-2/TRBV6-3	TRBJ2-2	few	.	TGTGCCAGCAGCTCTATTACAGGGAACACCGGGGAGCTGTTTTTT	CASSSITGNTGELFF
TRBV10-3	TRBJ2-2	.	.	TGTGCCATCAGCGGGATTGTAAGCACCGGGGAGCTGTTTTTT	CAISGIVSTGELFF
TRBV6-2/TRBV6-3	TRBJ2-7	few	.	TGTGCCAGCAACACCCCTACGGAGCAGTACTTC	CASNTPTEQYF
TRBV7-9	TRBJ2-5	many	TRBD1	TGTGCCAGCAGCTGGACAGGGATCCAAGAGACCCAGTACTTC	CASSWTGIQETQYF
TRBV7-9	TRBJ2-5	many	.	TGTGCCAGCAGCTTATACGAGACCCAGTACTTC	CASSLYETQYF
TRBV29-1	TRBJ2-7	many	.	TGCAGCGTTGAAGGCCAGTACAGAGCCGTCGACTACGAGCAGTACTTC	CSVEGQYRAVDYEQYF
TRBV5-5	TRBJ2-3	few	.	TGTGCCAGCAGCCGTGTTACAGGTTCCGGAGGATCGCAGTATTTT	CASSRVTGSGGSQYF
TRBV4-3	TRBJ2-2	few	.	TGCGCCAGCAGCCCAATCTCTTCCGGGGAGCTGTTTTTT	CASSPISSGELFF
TRBV20-1	TRBJ2-5	many	.	TGCAGTGCTAGGCGTGTGGAGACCCAGTACTTC	CSARRVETQYF
TRBV7-9	TRBJ1-1	many	TRBD1	TGTGCCAGCAGCCCCCGACAGGGGCGGAACACTGAAGCTTTCTTT	CASSPRQGRNTEAFF
TRBV7-2	TRBJ2-2	.	.	TGTGCCAGCAGCTTAGTGGCTAGCGCCTCTCCCGGGGAGCTGTTTTTT	CASSLVASASPGELFF
TRBV12-3/TRBV12-4	TRBJ2-1	.	TRBD2	TGTGCCAGCAGTCCCCACACACGGACTAGAGACAATGAGCAGTTCTTC	CASSPHTRTRDNEQFF
TRBV27	TRBJ2-5	many	.	TGTGCCAGCAGTTTTTACGGGGTCCAAGAGACCCAGTACTTC	CASSFYGVQETQYF
TRBV6-5	TRBJ2-1	.	.	TGTGCCAGCAGTTACTCGGCGGGGAGCTCCTACAATGAGCAGTTCTTC	CASSYSAGSSYNEQFF
TRBV14	TRBJ1-1	once	.	TGTGCCAGCAGCCGACTAGGACAGACGAACACTGAAGCTTTCTTT	CASSRLGQTNTEAFF
TRBV5-1	TRBJ1-1	many	TRBD1	TGCGCCAGCAGCTTGGTTACAGGGGTTGAGGAGGCTTTCTTT	CASSLVTGVEEAFF
TRBV29-1	TRBJ2-5	many	.	TGCAGCGTACAGGGTTGGGAGACCCAGTACTTC	CSVQGWETQYF
TRBV5-1	TRBJ1-2	many	.	TGCGCCAGCAGCTTAAGCGGGGGCTTTGATGGCTACACCTTC	CASSLSGGFDGYTF
TRBV11-2	TRBJ1-1	.	.	TGTGCCAGCAGCTTATCCGGGGTAGGGAGCACTGAAGCTTTCTTT	CASSLSGVGSTEAFF
TRBV29-1	TRBJ2-7	many	.	TGCAGCGTTGCAGCTTCCTACGAGCAGTACTTC	CSVAASYEQYF
TRBV15	TRBJ2-3	many	.	TGTGCCACCAAACGTGGGTCGACAGATACGCAGTATTTT	CATKRGSTDTQYF
TRBV10-3	TRBJ2-5	many	.	TGTGCCATCAGTGAGTCCAATCAAGAGACCCAGTACTTC	CAISESNQETQYF
TRBV7-3	TRBJ2-7	few	TRBD2	TGTGCCAGCAGCCGAGGACTAGCGGGAGATGAGCAGTACTTC	CASSRGLAGDEQYF
TRBV5-1	TRBJ2-1	many	TRBD2	TGCGCCAGCAGCTTGGCCCTAGCGGGAGGTGATCCGCTCTTC	CASSLALAGGDPLF
TRBV6-1	TRBJ2-1	.	.	TGTGCCAGCAGGGACAGTGAGCGGGACAATGAGCAGTTCTTC	CASRDSERDNEQFF
TRBV14	TRBJ2-1	many	.	TGTGCCAGCAGCCAGAGAAGGGTAGGCTACAATGAGCAGTTCTTC	CASSQRRVGYNEQFF
TRBV11-1	TRBJ2-3	.	.	TGTGCCAGCAACATTGCATCCCTCCAAGGGACAAACACAGATACGCAGTATTTT	CASNIASLQGTNTDTQYF
TRBV5-1	TRBJ2-5	few	TRBD2	TGCGCCAGCAGCTTGGGCGGGAGTAAGACCCAGTACTTC	CASSLGGSKTQYF
TRBV5-8	TRBJ2-5	.	.	TGTGCCAGCAGCCTCCCCGGGCCCCAGTACTTC	CASSLPGPQYF
TRBV4-2	TRBJ1-4	many	.	TGTGCCAGCAGCCAAGATGATGGTAATGAAAAACTGTTTTTT	CASSQDDGNEKLFF
TRBV10-3	TRBJ2-5	many	.	TGTGCCATCAGTGCACAGACGGGGGAGACCCAGTACTTC	CAISAQTGETQYF
TRBV5-1	TRBJ1-2	few	.	TGCGCCAGCAGCTTGAGAAGTGAGGGGGACGGCTACACCTTC	CASSLRSEGDGYTF
TRBV6-2/TRBV6-3	TRBJ1-5	few	TRBD1	TGTGCCAACGTGTCGGGACAGGGAGGCAATCAGCCCCAGCATTTT	CANVSGQGGNQPQHF
TRBV25-1	TRBJ2-1	few	TRBD2	TGTGCCAGCAGTACCGCGGGACTAGCGGGAGGTAGGGGCAATGAGCAGTTCTTC	CASSTAGLAGGRGNEQFF
TRBV3-1	TRBJ2-2	few	.	TGTGCCAGCAGCCAGGCTCTCTCGGGGGCTGGCACCGGGGAGCTGTTTTTT	CASSQALSGAGTGELFF
TRBV28	TRBJ2-7	few	TRBD2	TGTGCCAGCGGGACTAGCGGGAGTGCGGCCTACGAGCAGTACTTC	CASGTSGSAAYEQYF
TRBV6-2/TRBV6-3	TRBJ2-7	many	TRBD2	TGTGCCAGCAGCGGACTAGCGGGGAGCTACGAGCAGTACTTC	CASSGLAGSYEQYF
TRBV28	TRBJ1-3	.	TRBD1	TGTGCCAGCAGCTCCGCTCGCCAGGGGGCTATTGGAAACACCATATATTTT	CASSSARQGAIGNTIYF
TRBV5-1	TRBJ1-4	few	.	TGCGCCAGCAGCCAACCCGTCGGGACAACTAATGAAAAACTGTTTTTT	CASSQPVGTTNEKLFF
TRBV11-2	TRBJ2-1	many	.	TGTGCCAGCAGCCGAACAGGGGAGGTTGAGCAGTTCTTC	CASSRTGEVEQFF
TRBV7-6	TRBJ2-1	.	.	TGTGCCAGCAGCTTACCCCCCTCGAAGTTCTTC	CASSLPPSKFF
TRBV12-3/TRBV12-4	TRBJ1-1	many	TRBD1	TGTGCCAGCAGCACCTCAGGGGGGGGGAACACTGAAGCTTTCTTT	CASSTSGGGNTEAFF
TRBV20-1	TRBJ2-2	.	TRBD2	TGCAGTGCTACTAGCGGGAGTGGGACCGGGGAGCTGTTTTTT	CSATSGSGTGELFF
TRBV27	TRBJ2-7	few	.	TGTGCCAGCAGTTTCAGGGCCGGGGGAACCGAGCAGTACTTC	CASSFRAGGTEQYF
TRBV6-5	TRBJ2-7	.	TRBD2	TGTGCCAGCAGTACTAGCGGGAGGGCTTACGAGCAGTACTTC	CASSTSGRAYEQYF
TRBV7-9	TRBJ1-1	few	.	TGTGCCAGCAGTCCCCGGGGTGGGGCTTCCCAGGGGACTGAAGCTTTCTTT	CASSPRGGASQGTEAFF
TRBV6-2/TRBV6-3	TRBJ2-7	few	.	TGTGCCAGCAGTTACTCGAGGGGGGGTGAGCAGTACTTC	CASSYSRGGEQYF
TRBV29-1	TRBJ1-1	many	.	TGCAGCGTTGCCGGGGGTTCTGGGAACACTGAAGCTTTCTTT	CSVAGGSGNTEAFF
TRBV29-1	TRBJ2-2	many	TRBD1	TGCAGCGCTGCGCGGACAGGGGCCGGGGAGCTGTTTTTT	CSAARTGAGELFF
TRBV12-3/TRBV12-4	TRBJ2-7	few	TRBD1	TGTGCCAGCAGTTCGGCCGGGACAGGGGGCTCCTACGAGCAGTACTTC	CASSSAGTGGSYEQYF
TRBV6-2/TRBV6-3	TRBJ2-3	few	TRBD2	TGTGCCAGCAGTCGACTAGCGTCAGATACGCAGTATTTT	CASSRLASDTQYF
TRBV5-1	TRBJ2-2	.	.	TGCGCCAGCAGCCTTCAGGGAAGTGGCGGGGAGCTGTTTTTT	CASSLQGSGGELFF